Shown below are 24 T cell receptor beta chains from a single sample sequenced in a study of blood T cell repertoires in COVID-19. Repertoires were generated with immunoSEQ multiplex PCR, while TCRdb's copy carries only in-frame clones and drops some. The sample holds about 85,000 clones, roughly 82% seen once. The sample consisted of peripheral blood. The receptors come from a woman aged 80 or over with acute or convalescent COVID-19.

The V call is TRBV7-8, the J call TRBJ1-1; D not certain. The CDR3 runs 15 residues. Trimming took 1 base from V and 3 from J, leaving 12 bases between them. The V gene's germline CDR1 is SGHVS and CDR2 FQNEAQ. The CDR3 here is CASSLGRHMDTEAFF. The CDR3 region has the DNA TGTGCCAGCAGCTTAGGAAGACACATGGACACTGAAGCTTTCTTT.

The chain employs TRBV7-9 and TRBJ2-1; 10 bases are a match to TRBD1. The CDR3 is 16 residues long. Germline values: CDR1 SEHNR, CDR2 FQNEAQ (reference sequence). V shed 2 bases, J shed 2 bases, and the junction held 3 bases outside the gene matches. The CDR3 spells CASSLSGTGAYNEQFF. CDR3 sequence (DNA): TGTGCCAGCAGCTTATCAGGGACAGGGGCCTACAATGAGCAGTTCTTC.

The genes are TRBV5-1 and TRBJ2-2; TRBD1 aligns across 8 bases. The germline V gene has CDR1 SGHRS and CDR2 YFSETQ. This CDR3 has 15 residues. J lost 8 bases, V lost 0 bases, and 6 bases had no gene match. The DNA of the CDR3 is TGCGCCAGCAGCTTGGAGGCAGGGGGCTTTGGGGAGCTGTTTTTT. Protein: CASSLEAGGFGELFF.

This clone showed up just once. The chain's CDR3 is CASSSPSGTYNEQFF. In DNA form, the CDR3 reads TGTGCCAGTAGCAGCCCTAGCGGAACCTACAATGAGCAGTTCTTC. The chain is built from TRBV19 and TRBJ2-1, with 7 bases lining up with TRBD2. The CDR3 contains 15 residues. Germline loops: CDR1 LNHDA, CDR2 SQIVND (reference sequence). Losses at the gene ends were 6 bases for V and 2 bases for J; bases not matched to a gene: 7.

This clone turned up a few times. The rearrangement links TRBV5-1 to TRBJ2-7, with D possibly TRBD2 on 6 matching bases. Trimming cost V 0 bases and J 3 bases, with 13 bases left between them. Germline loops: CDR1 SGHRS, CDR2 YFSETQ. The CDR3 length is 15 residues. CDR3 bases: TGCGCCAGCAGCTTGGTAGTGGGGGGTAACTACGAGCAGTACTTC. Amino acids: CASSLVVGGNYEQYF.

The chain uses TRBV19 and TRBJ2-3; 7 bases are shared with TRBD1. The V gene's germline CDR1 is LNHDA and CDR2 SQIVND (reference sequence). The CDR3 has 15 residues. The V segment lost 6 bases and the J segment 2 bases; nucleotides outside the gene matches: 8. This CDR3 reads CASSLQGFNTDTQYF. CDR3 sequence (DNA): TGTGCCAGTAGCCTACAGGGGTTTAACACAGATACGCAGTATTTT. Supplemented by reference TRBV19 and TRBJ2-3, the full variable domain reads DGGITQSPKYLFRKEGQNVTLSCEQNLNHDAMYWYRQDPGQGLRLIYYSQIVNDFQKGDIAEGYSVSREKKESFPLTVTSAQKNPTAFYLCASSLQGFNTDTQYFGPGTRLTVL.

V is TRBV5-1 and J is TRBJ2-3, with D perhaps matching TRBD2 (6 bases). Trimming shortened V by 4 bases and J by 2 bases, and 17 bases separated the two germline ends. The CDR3 runs 16 residues. Germline assignment: CDR1 SGHRS and CDR2 YFSETQ. The CDR3: CASSPGVAGNTDTQYF. CDR3 nucleotide sequence: TGCGCCAGCAGCCCCGGGGTTGCGGGGAACACAGATACGCAGTATTTT.

The genes are TRBV25-1 and TRBJ2-5, with 7 nucleotides matching TRBD2. CDR1 MGHDK and CDR2 SYGVNS come from the germline V gene. V shed 3 bases and J 3 bases; nucleotides not matched to a gene: 10. The CDR3 runs to 16 residues. CDR3 nucleotide sequence: TGTGCCAGCAGTGACCTTCTCGAGCGGGAAAAAGAGACCCAGTACTTC. It encodes CASSDLLEREKETQYF.

The chain links TRBV5-6 to TRBJ2-2; TRBD2 agrees at 7 bases. Germline CDR1 SGHDT, CDR2 YYEEEE. V lost 1 base, J lost 4 bases, and 4 bases stayed unmatched. CDR3 length: 15 residues. The CDR3 DNA reads TGTGCCAGCAGCTTGCCGGGGGGTGGCACCGGGGAGCTGTTTTTT. Translation: CASSLPGGGTGELFF.

V gene TRBV7-6 combines with J gene TRBJ2-1; D remains unclear. V lost 5 bases, J lost 0 bases, and 11 bases lay in between. The CDR3 extends over 15 amino acids. Looked up from germline, CDR1 is SGHVS and CDR2 is FNYEAQ. CDR3 DNA sequence: TGTGCCAGCAGCATTAGCACGAGCTCCTACAATGAGCAGTTCTTC. Protein product: CASSISTSSYNEQFF.

Only one count was recorded for this clone. V and J are TRBV6-4 and TRBJ2-6; D gene unclear. CDR1 and CDR2 from the germline V gene are MRHNA and SNTAGT. Trimming took 4 bases from V and 4 from J, leaving 8 bases between them. The CDR3 is 14 residues long. The chain's CDR3 is CASSVVAGANVLTF. The CDR3 region has the DNA TGTGCCAGCAGTGTGGTGGCCGGGGCCAACGTCCTGACTTTC.

This chain links TRBV9 with TRBJ1-6; the D gene is possibly TRBD1 (5 bases). The CDR3 consists of 17 residues. Trimming took off 0 bases at V and 1 base at J, with 11 bases between the two ends. The germline V gene encodes CDR1 SGDLS and CDR2 YYNGEE. Written as DNA, the CDR3 is TGTGCCAGCAGCGTAGAGGGGTCCGCTTCCTATAATTCACCCCTCCACTTT. It encodes CASSVEGSASYNSPLHF.

The chain employs TRBV15 and TRBJ2-5, with 9 bases identical to TRBD1. Trimming cost V 3 bases and J 5 bases; bases outside gene matches: 7. Per the germline V gene, CDR1 is LNHNV and CDR2 is YYDKDF (reference sequence). This CDR3 has 15 amino acids. CDR3 in amino acids: CATSSRTGGWETQYF. The CDR3 nucleotides read TGTGCCACCAGCAGTAGAACAGGGGGCTGGGAGACCCAGTACTTC.

The genes are TRBV27 and TRBJ1-2; D unclear. The ends were cut back, 6 bases at V and 11 bases at J, with 28 bases in the middle. This CDR3 has 16 amino acids. The germline CDR1 and CDR2 sequences are MNHEY and SMNVEV (reference sequence). CDR3 nucleotide sequence: TGTGCCAGCAGACAATCCGGGAAAATCCTCTATGGAGGGTACACCTTC. Protein: CASRQSGKILYGGYTF.

The chain uses TRBV10-3 and TRBJ2-1; D might be TRBD1 (5 bases). The V and J ends lost 0 bases and 10 bases respectively, with 25 bases between them. The CDR3 covers 18 residues. The V gene's germline CDR1 is ENHRY and CDR2 SYGVKD. The CDR3 is CAISESIVSRAPNQEQFF. The CDR3 DNA reads as TGTGCCATCAGTGAGTCTATCGTCAGCAGGGCCCCCAATCAAGAGCAGTTCTTC.

The rearrangement joins TRBV28 to TRBJ2-2, with D unclear. Between the trimmed V and J ends, which lost 6 bases and 1 base, there was a span of 9 bases. The CDR3 consists of 14 residues. Per the germline V gene, CDR1 is MDHEN and CDR2 is SYDVKM. The CDR3 loop reads CASSERLNTGELFF. The CDR3 DNA sequence: TGTGCCAGCAGCGAGAGATTGAACACCGGGGAGCTGTTTTTT.

This clone has just one count. The CDR3 region has the DNA TGTGCCAGCAGCCCGAGGGACAGGGTGTACTACGAGCAGTACTTC. This gives the protein CASSPRDRVYYEQYF. V and J are TRBV5-6 and TRBJ2-7; 9 bases are a match to TRBD1. In germline, CDR1 is SGHDT, CDR2 YYEEEE. This CDR3 comprises 15 residues. The V segment lost 4 bases and the J segment 3 bases; nucleotides outside the gene matches: 8.

V gene TRBV29-1 combines with J gene TRBJ2-3, with D maybe TRBD1 (6 bases). CDR1 is SQVTM and CDR2 is ANQGSEA in the germline V gene. The CDR3 consists of 13 residues. Trimming left V 4 bases short and J 6 bases short, with 14 bases between. The CDR3: CSVGDPGADTQYF. CDR3 DNA: TGCAGCGTTGGAGATCCAGGGGCGGATACGCAGTATTTT.

The chain recombines TRBV19 with TRBJ2-3; maybe TRBD2 (5 bases). V dropped 3 bases and J dropped 4 bases, with 11 bases sitting between them. Germline CDR1 reads LNHDA; CDR2 reads SQIVND (reference sequence). CDR3 length equals 14 residues. DNA of the CDR3: TGTGCCAGTAGTATCGGGATCAACCCAGATACGCAGTATTTT. Its protein product is CASSIGINPDTQYF.

The V call is TRBV6-5, the J call TRBJ1-1; D uncertain. Trimming removed 5 bases at V and 5 bases at J, with 6 bases between. Germline-derived CDR1 and CDR2 are MNHEY and SVGAGI. CDR3 length equals 11 residues. The CDR3 DNA follows: TGTGCCAGCAGTCGGGAGACTGAAGCTTTCTTT. It encodes CASSRETEAFF.

The chain employs TRBV19 and TRBJ1-5, with no clear D. The CDR3 spans 12 residues. From germline, CDR1 is LNHDA and CDR2 SQIVND (reference sequence). The V gene lost 1 base and the J gene lost 5 bases, with 3 bases spanning the gap. The CDR3 DNA sequence: TGTGCCAGTAGTATAGTCGATCAGCCCCAGCATTTT. It yields the protein CASSIVDQPQHF. Drawing the rest from reference TRBV19 and TRBJ1-5, the complete variable domain is DGGITQSPKYLFRKEGQNVTLSCEQNLNHDAMYWYRQDPGQGLRLIYYSQIVNDFQKGDIAEGYSVSREKKESFPLTVTSAQKNPTAFYLCASSIVDQPQHFGDGTRLSIL.

The rearrangement joins TRBV11-2 to TRBJ2-5, with TRBD1 matching over 9 bases. CDR1 is SGHAT, CDR2 FQNNGV, per germline. Trimming at V came to 5 bases and at J to 5 bases, leaving 9 bases not matched to a gene. The CDR3 totals 15 residues. The CDR3 DNA sequence: TGTGCCAGCAGCCGTATTACAGGGGGCAGGGAGACCCAGTACTTC. This encodes CASSRITGGRETQYF.

The CDR3 DNA is TGTGCCAGCAGCCTCCGACACGGCGAGCAGTACTTC. Its translation: CASSLRHGEQYF. This chain connects TRBV5-8 to TRBJ2-7; no clear D gene. Germline V CDR1 and CDR2: SGHTS, YDEGEE. CDR3 length: 12 amino acids. Trimming stripped 4 bases from V and 6 bases from J, with 11 bases between.

This chain joins TRBV3-1 (or the pseudogene TRBV3-2) and TRBJ2-1; D remains ambiguous. V was clipped by 1 base and J by 6 bases, with 13 bases between them. Germline CDR1 reads LGHDT; CDR2 reads YNNKEL (reference sequence). The CDR3 runs to 15 residues. This CDR3 reads CASSQVLTGANEQFF. The CDR3 region has the DNA TGTGCCAGCAGCCAAGTTCTCACGGGTGCCAATGAGCAGTTCTTC.